A few counts support the clone carrying this TCR beta chain. The target antigen is unknown. The time point denotes: persistent/refractory GD, antithyroid drugs over 5 years with positive TRAb. Generation of the TCR library employed RNA extracted from PBMCs. In each case, Graves' disease was diagnosed per American Thyroid Association guidelines. This sample is drawn from a study of regulatory T cells in long-lasting Graves disease. Study background: Persistence in Graves' disease required over 5 years of antithyroid drugs plus positive TSH receptor antibodies. Study-wide points: Having only a small sample size may have limited accuracy.

CDR3 length: 15 residues. V was pared by 6 bases and J by 1 base, with 5 bases of the junction left unmatched. Germline V gene sequence: CDR1 LNHDA, CDR2 SQIVND (reference sequence). Construction of the TCR beta libraries employed iRepertoire HTBI primers in conjunction with Arm-PCR of CDR3 regions. TCRdb ran MiXCR on the multiplex PCR reads and lists one entry per CDR3 protein. The table records about 470,000 distinct CDR3 sequences, more than 20% of them present only once. The clonotype originates from a female donor with Graves disease. Here the sequenced sample was peripheral blood mononuclear cells (PBMCs), taken when the disease was refractory, from a patient treated with antithyroid drugs. The J gene is TRBJ2-7, the V gene TRBV19, with 11 bases that match TRBD1. The CDR3 region is CASSDRDRGSYEQYF. The CDR3 nucleotides are TGTGCCAGTAGCGACCGGGACAGGGGGTCCTACGAGCAGTACTTC.